This T cell receptor beta chain was identified during a study of circulating tumor DNA in untreated peripheral T-cell lymphoma. Germline CDR1 reads SGHNT; CDR2 reads YENEEA. Trimming cost V 4 bases and J 2 bases; bases outside gene matches: 6. This CDR3 region has 15 residues. TCRdb's table, derived via immunoSEQ multiplex PCR, lists solely in-frame clones and lacks some. The sample consists of some 2,400 clones, 82% of them appearing once. This sequence originates from a human donor with peripheral T-cell lymphoma. Sequenced sample: tumor tissue. The chain links TRBV11-3 to TRBJ2-3; 7 bases map to TRBD1. In DNA form, the CDR3 reads TGTGCCAGCAGCTCGTGGACAGGAATCACAGATACGCAGTATTTT. Its translation: CASSSWTGITDTQYF.